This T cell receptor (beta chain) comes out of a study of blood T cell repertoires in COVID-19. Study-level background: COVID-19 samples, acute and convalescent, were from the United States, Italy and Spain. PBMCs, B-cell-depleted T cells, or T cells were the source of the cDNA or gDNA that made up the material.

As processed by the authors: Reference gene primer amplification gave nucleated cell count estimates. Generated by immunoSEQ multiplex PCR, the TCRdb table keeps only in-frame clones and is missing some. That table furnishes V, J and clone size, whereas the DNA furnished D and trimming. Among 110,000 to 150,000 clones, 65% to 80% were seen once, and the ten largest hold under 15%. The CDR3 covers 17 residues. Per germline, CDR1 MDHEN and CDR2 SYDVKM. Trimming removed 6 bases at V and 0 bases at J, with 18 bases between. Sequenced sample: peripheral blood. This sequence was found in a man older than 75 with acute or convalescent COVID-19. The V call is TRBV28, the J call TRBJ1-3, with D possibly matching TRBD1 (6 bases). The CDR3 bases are TGTGCCAGCAGGCCCGACAGGTCACAGGGCTCTGGAAACACCATATATTTT. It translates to CASRPDRSQGSGNTIYF.